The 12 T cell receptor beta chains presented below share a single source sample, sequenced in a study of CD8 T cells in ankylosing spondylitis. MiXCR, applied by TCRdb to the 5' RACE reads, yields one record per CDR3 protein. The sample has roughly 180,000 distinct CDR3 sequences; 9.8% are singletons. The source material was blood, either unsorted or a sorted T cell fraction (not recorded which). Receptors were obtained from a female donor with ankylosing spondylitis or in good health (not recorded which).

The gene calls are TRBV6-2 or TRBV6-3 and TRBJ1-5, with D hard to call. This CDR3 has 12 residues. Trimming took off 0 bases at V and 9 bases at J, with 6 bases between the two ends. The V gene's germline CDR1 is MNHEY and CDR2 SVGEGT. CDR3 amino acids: CASSYSPGPQHF. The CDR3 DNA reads TGTGCCAGCAGTTACTCCCCCGGGCCCCAGCATTTT.

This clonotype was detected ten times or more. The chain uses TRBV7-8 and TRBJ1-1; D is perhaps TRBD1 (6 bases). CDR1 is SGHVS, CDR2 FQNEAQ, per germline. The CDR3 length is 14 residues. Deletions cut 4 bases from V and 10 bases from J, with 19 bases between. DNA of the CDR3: TGTGCCAGCAGCTCAGACACAAATCAGGGGAGAGCTTTCTTT. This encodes CASSSDTNQGRAFF.

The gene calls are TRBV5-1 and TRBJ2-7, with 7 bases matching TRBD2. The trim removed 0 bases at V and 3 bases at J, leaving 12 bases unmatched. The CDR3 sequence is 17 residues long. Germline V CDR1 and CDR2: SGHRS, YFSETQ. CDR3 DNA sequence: TGCGCCAGCAGCTTGGCCGGTGGAGACCTAGCGGACTACGAGCAGTACTTC. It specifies CASSLAGGDLADYEQYF.

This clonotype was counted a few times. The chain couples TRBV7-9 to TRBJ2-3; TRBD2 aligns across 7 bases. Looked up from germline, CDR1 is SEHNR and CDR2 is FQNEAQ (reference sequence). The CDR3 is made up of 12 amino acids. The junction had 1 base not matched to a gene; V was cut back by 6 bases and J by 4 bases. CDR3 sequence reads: CASRGLPDTQYF. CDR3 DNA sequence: TGTGCCAGCAGGGGACTACCAGATACGCAGTATTTT.

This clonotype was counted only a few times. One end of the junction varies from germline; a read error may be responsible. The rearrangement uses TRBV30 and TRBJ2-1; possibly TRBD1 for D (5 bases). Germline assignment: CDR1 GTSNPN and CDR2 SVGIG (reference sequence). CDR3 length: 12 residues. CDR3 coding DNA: TGTGCCTGGAAGGGTAGGGGTGATGAGCAGCTCTTC. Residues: CAWKGRGDEQLF.

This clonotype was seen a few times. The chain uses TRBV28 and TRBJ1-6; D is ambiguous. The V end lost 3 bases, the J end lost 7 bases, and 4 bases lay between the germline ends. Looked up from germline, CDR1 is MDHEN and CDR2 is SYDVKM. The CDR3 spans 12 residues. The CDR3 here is CASSFVNSPLHF. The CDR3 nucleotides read TGTGCCAGCAGTTTCGTCAATTCACCCCTCCACTTT.

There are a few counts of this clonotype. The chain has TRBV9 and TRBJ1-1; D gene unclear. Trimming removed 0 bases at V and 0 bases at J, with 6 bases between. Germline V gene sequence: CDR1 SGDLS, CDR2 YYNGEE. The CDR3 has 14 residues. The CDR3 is CASSVASVNTEAFF. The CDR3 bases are TGTGCCAGCAGCGTAGCTAGCGTGAACACTGAAGCTTTCTTT.

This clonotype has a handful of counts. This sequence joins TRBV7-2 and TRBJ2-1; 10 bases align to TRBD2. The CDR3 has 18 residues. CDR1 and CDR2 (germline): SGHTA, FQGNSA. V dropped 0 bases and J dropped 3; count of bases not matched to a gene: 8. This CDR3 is CASSLAGLAVPLYNEQFF. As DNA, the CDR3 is TGTGCCAGCAGCTTAGCAGGACTAGCGGTGCCCCTCTACAATGAGCAGTTCTTC.

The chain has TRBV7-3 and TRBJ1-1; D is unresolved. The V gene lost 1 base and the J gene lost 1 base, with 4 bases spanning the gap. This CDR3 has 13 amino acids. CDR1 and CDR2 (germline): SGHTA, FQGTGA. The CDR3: CASSLIGNTEAFF. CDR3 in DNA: TGTGCCAGCAGCTTAATTGGGAACACTGAAGCTTTCTTT.

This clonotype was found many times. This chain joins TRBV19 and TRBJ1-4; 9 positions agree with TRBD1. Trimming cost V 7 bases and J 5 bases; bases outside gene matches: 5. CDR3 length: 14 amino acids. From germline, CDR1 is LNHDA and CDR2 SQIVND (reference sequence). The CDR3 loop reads CASTSGQGNEKLFF. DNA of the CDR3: TGTGCCAGTACCTCCGGACAGGGGAATGAAAAACTGTTTTTT.

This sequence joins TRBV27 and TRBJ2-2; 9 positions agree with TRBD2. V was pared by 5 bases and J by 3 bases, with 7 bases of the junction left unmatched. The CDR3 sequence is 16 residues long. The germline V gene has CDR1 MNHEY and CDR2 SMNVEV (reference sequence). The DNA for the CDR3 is TGTGCCAGCAGTCCCGGGGTAGCGGGGGACACCGGGGAGCTGTTTTTT. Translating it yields CASSPGVAGDTGELFF.

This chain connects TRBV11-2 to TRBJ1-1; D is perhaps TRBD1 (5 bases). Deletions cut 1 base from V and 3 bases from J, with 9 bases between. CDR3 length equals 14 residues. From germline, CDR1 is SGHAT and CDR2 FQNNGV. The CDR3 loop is CASSLGGGYTEAFF. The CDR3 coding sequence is TGTGCCAGCAGCTTAGGCGGGGGTTACACTGAAGCTTTCTTT.